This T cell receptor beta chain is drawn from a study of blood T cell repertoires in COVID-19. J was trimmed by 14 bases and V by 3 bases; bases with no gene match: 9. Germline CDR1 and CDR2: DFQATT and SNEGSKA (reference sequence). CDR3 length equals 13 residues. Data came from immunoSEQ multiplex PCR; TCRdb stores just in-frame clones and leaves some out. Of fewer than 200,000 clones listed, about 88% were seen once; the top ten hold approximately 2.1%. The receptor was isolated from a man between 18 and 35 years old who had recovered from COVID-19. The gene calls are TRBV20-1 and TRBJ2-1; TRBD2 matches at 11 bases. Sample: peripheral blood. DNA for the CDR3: TGCAGTGCTAGTGCTAGCGGGAGGAAAATTAAGTTCTTC. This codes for CSASASGRKIKFF.